One sample yielded the 28 T cell receptor beta chains listed below, sequenced in a study of T cells in Graves' hyperthyroidism and ophthalmopathy. Amplified TCR beta CDR3 regions derived from RNA transcripts. TCR CDR3 regions were first amplified by RT-PCR with HTBI primers. A single record per CDR3 protein comes from TCRdb applying MiXCR to the multiplex PCR reads. The table lists about 290,000 distinct CDR3 sequences, about 18% of them singletons. Specimen: blood. Source of these receptors: a woman aged 55-69 years with Graves' ophthalmopathy.

A few counts support this clonotype. This rearrangement joins TRBV19 to TRBJ1-5, with 8 bases matching TRBD1. With V trimmed by 3 bases and J by 5 bases, 12 bases remained unmatched. The CDR3 has 17 residues. CDR1 and CDR2 (germline): LNHDA, SQIVND (reference sequence). The CDR3 DNA is TGTGCCAGTAGTATTCATAAGGGGACAGGTTGGGATCAGCCCCAGCATTTT. This gives the protein CASSIHKGTGWDQPQHF. Based on the CDR3 plus reference TRBV19 and TRBJ1-5, the full variable domain is DGGITQSPKYLFRKEGQNVTLSCEQNLNHDAMYWYRQDPGQGLRLIYYSQIVNDFQKGDIAEGYSVSREKKESFPLTVTSAQKNPTAFYLCASSIHKGTGWDQPQHFGDGTRLSIL.

This clonotype was found many times. The rearrangement uses TRBV30 and TRBJ1-5; 7 bases align to TRBD1. Trimming at V came to 3 bases and at J to 0 bases, leaving 5 bases not matched to a gene. Germline assignment: CDR1 GTSNPN and CDR2 SVGIG (reference sequence). This CDR3 is built from 15 residues. This CDR3 is CAWSWGTVSNQPQHF. CDR3 nucleotide sequence: TGTGCCTGGAGCTGGGGGACAGTTAGCAATCAGCCCCAGCATTTT.

This clonotype was counted many times. The rearrangement uses TRBV12-3 or TRBV12-4 and TRBJ1-5, with TRBD1 identical over 9 bases. V lost 6 bases, J lost 7 bases, and 13 bases stayed unmatched. CDR3 length: 16 residues. This CDR3 reads CASSPGTGRGWQPQHF. The CDR3 DNA sequence: TGTGCCAGCAGCCCCGGGACAGGGCGCGGGTGGCAGCCCCAGCATTTT.

J is TRBJ1-4 and V is TRBV5-1; possibly TRBD1 for D (5 bases). V lost 4 bases and J lost 5, with 12 bases in between. The CDR3 covers 14 residues. CDR1 is SGHRS, CDR2 YFSETQ, per germline. This chain's CDR3 is CASSRDGENEKLFF. The CDR3 DNA reads as TGCGCCAGCAGCCGGGACGGCGAGAATGAAAAACTGTTTTTT.

This clonotype has more than one count but fewer than ten. The chain combines TRBV6-1 with TRBJ1-2; a weak D match, TRBD1 (5 bases). Germline CDR1 is MNHNS and CDR2 is SASEGT. The CDR3 totals 14 residues. The ends were cut back, 8 bases at V and 4 bases at J, with 17 bases in the middle. CDR3 residues: CASPSTGGCYGYTF. CDR3 DNA sequence: TGTGCCAGCCCGTCCACGGGGGGGTGCTATGGCTACACCTTC.

This clonotype was recorded at least ten times. The chain is built from TRBV5-1 and TRBJ2-2; 8 bases map to TRBD2. The CDR3 runs to 16 residues. V lost 5 bases to trimming and J lost 0 bases; unmatched junction nucleotides: 6. Germline V gives CDR1 SGHRS, CDR2 YFSETQ. For the CDR3, the DNA is TGCGCCAGCAGGTTGCTAGCGGGCTCGAACACCGGGGAGCTGTTTTTT. It is translated as CASRLLAGSNTGELFF. The full variable domain, completed using reference TRBV5-1 and TRBJ2-2, is KAGVTQTPRYLIKTRGQQVTLSCSPISGHRSVSWYQQTPGQGLQFLFEYFSETQRNKGNFPGRFSGRQFSNSRSEMNVSTLELGDSALYLCASRLLAGSNTGELFFGEGSRLTVL.

V and J are TRBV20-1 and TRBJ2-7; 10 nucleotides align to TRBD2. V lost 5 bases and J lost 5; bases outside the gene matches: 9. The germline V gene has CDR1 DFQATT and CDR2 SNEGSKA (reference sequence). This CDR3 comprises 14 residues. CDR3 in amino acids: CSAGMLAGANEQYF. CDR3 DNA: TGCAGTGCTGGAATGCTAGCGGGAGCAAACGAGCAGTACTTC.

This clonotype was picked up many times. This rearrangement joins TRBV3-1 to TRBJ1-6; no clear D gene. V was cut by 0 bases and J by 3 bases, with 6 bases left in between. This CDR3 contains 15 residues. Germline values: CDR1 LGHDT, CDR2 YNNKEL (reference sequence). In DNA, the CDR3 is TGTGCCAGCAGCCAAGATGGGGACTATAATTCACCCCTCCACTTT. This translates into CASSQDGDYNSPLHF.

This clonotype has ten or more counts. The chain is built from TRBV6-2 or TRBV6-3 and TRBJ1-2; D might be TRBD1 (5 bases). The CDR3 length is 12 residues. Trimming left V 4 bases short and J 6 bases short, with 9 bases between. The germline V gene encodes CDR1 MNHEY and CDR2 SVGEGT. In DNA, the CDR3 is TGTGCCAGCAGTTTTACAGGAAATGGCTACACCTTC. Its protein is CASSFTGNGYTF.

This clonotype showed up many times. The rearrangement links TRBV9 to TRBJ2-1, with D possibly matching TRBD2 (6 bases). The V gene lost 4 bases and the J gene lost 7 bases, with 18 bases spanning the gap. There are 15 residues in the CDR3. Germline V gene sequence: CDR1 SGDLS, CDR2 YYNGEE. The CDR3 sequence: CASSQLGGPWNEQFF. The CDR3 DNA is TGTGCCAGCAGCCAGCTCGGGGGTCCGTGGAATGAGCAGTTCTTC.

This clonotype was counted only a few times. The chain couples TRBV7-2 to TRBJ1-2, with 8 bases lining up with TRBD1. Germline V gene lookup returns CDR1 SGHTA and CDR2 FQGNSA. With V trimmed by 4 bases and J by 4 bases, 8 bases remained unmatched. CDR3 length: 15 residues. DNA of the CDR3: TGTGCCAGCAGCTCACCAAGACAGGGGTTCTATGGCTACACCTTC. Its translation: CASSSPRQGFYGYTF.

This clonotype appeared many times. The chain recombines TRBV7-8 with TRBJ1-5; 11 bases map to TRBD1. V dropped 8 bases and J dropped 3; count of bases not matched to a gene: 3. CDR3 length: 14 residues. Per the germline V gene, CDR1 is SGHVS and CDR2 is FQNEAQ. CDR3 bases: TGTGCCAGCGGGACAGGGGGATCCAATCAGCCCCAGCATTTT. It encodes CASGTGGSNQPQHF.

The chain carries TRBV4-3 and TRBJ2-5; 10 bases align to TRBD2. The trim removed 0 bases at V and 5 bases at J, leaving 9 bases unmatched. In germline, CDR1 is LGHNA, CDR2 YSLEER. This CDR3 is 17 amino acids long. CDR3 nucleotides: TGCGCCAGCAGCCAAGATAGAGCGGGGGGGCCATCGGAGACCCAGTACTTC. As protein: CASSQDRAGGPSETQYF.

This clonotype was seen at least ten times. V gene TRBV7-6 combines with J gene TRBJ2-1; D perhaps matches TRBD1 (5 bases). V gave up 3 bases and J gave up 8 bases, with 11 bases separating them. The germline gives CDR1 SGHVS, CDR2 FNYEAQ. The CDR3 extends over 13 amino acids. The CDR3 sequence is CASSLGPNYEQFF. For the CDR3, the DNA is TGTGCCAGCAGCTTGGGGCCCAATTATGAGCAGTTCTTC.

The rearrangement links TRBV6-5 to TRBJ1-1, with D possibly being TRBD1 (5 bases). CDR1 is MNHEY and CDR2 is SVGAGI in the germline V gene. Trimming stripped 0 bases from V and 3 bases from J, with 11 bases between. This CDR3 spans 15 amino acids. CDR3 coding DNA: TGTGCCAGCAGTTACTCCAGGGAGCGTGACACTGAAGCTTTCTTT. Translation: CASSYSRERDTEAFF.

This clonotype was picked up a small number of times. The rearrangement joins TRBV7-9 to TRBJ2-4; 8 positions agree with TRBD2. CDR1 is SEHNR, CDR2 FQNEAQ, per germline (reference sequence). The CDR3 runs to 16 residues. Trimming at V came to 7 bases and at J to 3 bases, leaving 11 bases not matched to a gene. The CDR3 bases are TGTGCCAGCATCCGGGGGGGGTCGCCGGACAAAAACATTCAGTACTTC. It is translated as CASIRGGSPDKNIQYF.

The rearrangement uses TRBV5-4 and TRBJ2-2; TRBD2 matches at 12 bases. V was clipped by 4 bases and J by 7 bases; unmatched bases: 5. CDR3 length: 15 amino acids. Germline lookup yields CDR1 SGHNT and CDR2 YYREEE (reference sequence). DNA of the CDR3: TGTGCCAGCAGCCTGGGACTAGCGGGCGGCGGGGAGCTGTTTTTT. Protein: CASSLGLAGGGELFF.

This rearrangement joins TRBV29-1 to TRBJ2-7; D possibly corresponds to TRBD2 (5 bases). Germline V gene lookup returns CDR1 SQVTM and CDR2 ANQGSEA. V shed 6 bases and J shed 1 base, with 19 bases lying between them. This CDR3 region has 15 residues. The CDR3 DNA reads TGCAGCGTCCCTGTTGGGAGCTCGGGTTCCTACGAGCAGTACTTC. As protein: CSVPVGSSGSYEQYF.

This clonotype was seen many times. J is TRBJ2-3 and V is TRBV7-9, with 10 bases aligning to TRBD2. Germline V gene data show CDR1 as SEHNR and CDR2 as FQNEAQ (reference sequence). The CDR3 extends over 16 amino acids. V shed 1 base and J 2 bases; nucleotides not matched to a gene: 3. The CDR3 region has the DNA TGTGCCAGCAGCTTAGGAGCGGGAGGGGTCACAGATACGCAGTATTTT. Its translation: CASSLGAGGVTDTQYF.

The CDR3: CASSLSAPLDGEKLFF. CDR3 in DNA: TGTGCCAGCAGTTTAAGTGCCCCCCTCGACGGTGAAAAACTGTTTTTT. The chain is built from TRBV28 and TRBJ1-4; D gene uncertain. The germline gives CDR1 MDHEN, CDR2 SYDVKM. V was pared by 2 bases and J by 7 bases, with 17 bases between. The CDR3 is made up of 16 amino acids.

This clonotype was counted ten times or more. This chain joins TRBV5-1 and TRBJ1-6, with 10 bases fitting TRBD1. Trimming cost V 3 bases and J 7 bases; bases outside gene matches: 4. The germline gives CDR1 SGHRS, CDR2 YFSETQ. There are 15 residues in the CDR3. CDR3 bases: TGCGCCAGCAGCTGGGACAGGGGATGGAATTCACCCCTCCACTTT. This sequence encodes CASSWDRGWNSPLHF.

The rearrangement joins TRBV24-1 to TRBJ2-1, with D possibly being TRBD1 (6 bases). Trimming removed 4 bases at V and 3 bases at J, with 15 bases between. Germline lookup yields CDR1 KGHDR and CDR2 SFDVKD. The CDR3 is made up of 16 amino acids. CDR3 bases: TGTGCCACCAGTGAACCGACAGGAGACCGCTACAATGAGCAGTTCTTC. Translation: CATSEPTGDRYNEQFF.

The CDR3 DNA reads as TGCAGCGCCCGGGACAACCAAGAGACCCAGTACTTC. It is translated as CSARDNQETQYF. The V gene is TRBV29-1, the J gene TRBJ2-5, with D possibly matching TRBD1 (6 bases). V lost 7 bases to trimming and J lost 0 bases, with 9 bases between them. The CDR3 is made up of 12 amino acids. The germline V gene encodes CDR1 SQVTM and CDR2 ANQGSEA.

V is TRBV7-9 and J is TRBJ2-7, with D perhaps assigned TRBD1 or TRBD2 (5 bases each). The ends were cut back, 5 bases at V and 2 bases at J, with 13 bases in the middle. Per the germline V gene, CDR1 is SEHNR and CDR2 is FQNEAQ (reference sequence). The CDR3 contains 14 residues. This chain's CDR3 is CASSVREGPYEQYF. The CDR3 coding sequence is TGTGCCAGCAGCGTGCGAGAGGGGCCCTACGAGCAGTACTTC.

This clonotype was found many times. The rearrangement links TRBV20-1 to TRBJ2-7; the D gene is possibly TRBD2 (5 bases). From germline, CDR1 is DFQATT and CDR2 SNEGSKA (reference sequence). Trimming stripped 5 bases from V and 4 bases from J, with 18 bases between. This CDR3 is built from 14 residues. CDR3 sequence (DNA): TGCAGTGCTTATCCGAGAGGGAATTGGTACGAGCAGTACTTC. Protein product: CSAYPRGNWYEQYF.

The chain joins TRBV28 to TRBJ1-1, with 7 bases identical to TRBD1. The CDR3 spans 14 residues. J was trimmed by 4 bases and V by 6 bases; bases with no gene match: 8. The germline gives CDR1 MDHEN, CDR2 SYDVKM. The CDR3 sequence is CASRIGQAATEAFF. DNA of the CDR3: TGTGCCAGCAGAATAGGACAGGCAGCCACTGAAGCTTTCTTT.

This clonotype has a count of ten or more. The V gene is TRBV2, the J gene TRBJ1-6, with D hard to call. Per the germline V gene, CDR1 is SNHLY and CDR2 is FYNNEI. The CDR3 consists of 13 residues. Deletions cut 7 bases from V and 7 bases from J, with 11 bases between. The CDR3 region is CASNLQSNSPLHF. The CDR3 DNA follows: TGTGCCAGCAACTTGCAAAGCAATTCACCCCTCCACTTT. The full variable domain, its missing parts supplied by reference TRBV2 and TRBJ1-6, is EPEVTQTPSHQVTQMGQEVILRCVPISNHLYFYWYRQILGQKVEFLVSFYNNEISEKSEIFDDQFSVERPDGSNFTLKIRSTKLEDSAMYFCASNLQSNSPLHFGNGTRLTVT.

This clonotype was counted ten times or more. The J gene is TRBJ1-5, the V gene TRBV28; TRBD1 might be the D (5 bases). This CDR3 spans 16 amino acids. Trimming pared 9 bases from V and 4 bases from J, leaving 22 bases between. Germline loops: CDR1 MDHEN, CDR2 SYDVKM. This CDR3 is CASLGARAGWNQPQHF. The CDR3 DNA sequence: TGTGCCAGTCTTGGGGCCCGAGCGGGTTGGAATCAGCCCCAGCATTTT.